This is a list of T cell receptor beta chains from one sample in a study of spatial heterogeneity in lung cancer. TCRdb independently ran MiXCR on the 5' RACE reads; one entry per CDR3 protein. The sample shows approximately 40,000 distinct CDR3 sequences, around 5% of them seen only once. The sample here was PBMCs, taken at surgery. Receptor source: a female donor with early-stage non-small cell lung cancer. CDR3s include the opening cysteine and the closing phenylalanine or tryptophan. The order of the fields is J gene, clone size, D gene, V gene, CDR3 DNA, CDR3 protein. A D gene is named only where the DNA matches it firmly. The size entry is marked missing in some rows and otherwise reads once, few, many or a size class.

TRBJ2-3	many	NA	TRBV6-6	TGTGCCAGCAAAGTGACAGTATGGGGCCCAGATACGCAGTATTTT	CASKVTVWGPDTQYF
TRBJ2-1	many	NA	TRBV11-2	TGTGCCAGCAGCTTAAACTATGAGCAGTTCTTC	CASSLNYEQFF
TRBJ2-7	few	TRBD1	TRBV10-3	TGTGCCATCAGTGAGTCCCCGGGACAGCGACTATCCTACGAGCAGTACTTC	CAISESPGQRLSYEQYF
TRBJ2-7	many	NA	TRBV5-6	TGTGCCAGCAGCTTGGACTACCGGAGCTCCTACGAGCAGTACTTC	CASSLDYRSSYEQYF
TRBJ2-5	many	TRBD2	TRBV10-2	TGCGCCAGCAGCCATACTAGCGGGGGGGCGACCCAGTACTTC	CASSHTSGGATQYF
TRBJ2-7	many	NA	TRBV7-2	TGTGCCAGCAGCTTAAATAGGGATACCTACGAGCAGTACTTC	CASSLNRDTYEQYF
TRBJ2-3	NA	TRBD2	TRBV9	TGTGCCAGCAGCCCAAGACTAGCGGGGGGCCTAGATACGCAGTATTTT	CASSPRLAGGLDTQYF
TRBJ2-7	NA	NA	TRBV27	TGTGCCAGCAGTTTAGGCCCGGGTCAAGGGGGGTACGAGCAGTACTTC	CASSLGPGQGGYEQYF
TRBJ1-6	NA	NA	TRBV10-3	TGTGCCATCAGTGCGGACTTGATCAATTCACCCCTCCACTTT	CAISADLINSPLHF
TRBJ1-1	many	NA	TRBV10-2	TGCGCCAGCAGTGGGGAGGGCTACACTGAAGCTTTCTTT	CASSGEGYTEAFF
TRBJ2-7	many	NA	TRBV28	TGTGCCAGCAGCTATTCAGAGAGCTCCTACGAGCAGTACTTC	CASSYSESSYEQYF
TRBJ2-5	many	NA	TRBV12-3/TRBV12-4	TGTGCCAGCAGCCCCACAACGTACCAAGAGACCCAGTACTTC	CASSPTTYQETQYF
TRBJ2-7	many	TRBD1	TRBV4-1	TGCGCCAGCAGCCCGGGACAGGGGGGTGACTACGAGCAGTACTTC	CASSPGQGGDYEQYF
TRBJ1-4	medium-sized	NA	TRBV7-9	TGTGCCAGCAGCTTAGAGCGAGTTAATGAAAAACTGTTTTTT	CASSLERVNEKLFF
TRBJ1-6	NA	TRBD1	TRBV7-2	TGTGCCAGCAGACAAGACAGGGGTCTTTCACCCCTCCACTTT	CASRQDRGLSPLHF
TRBJ2-1	many	TRBD2	TRBV30	TGTGCCTGGAGTGTCCTAGGGACTAGCGGGAGCTACAATGAGCAGTTCTTC	CAWSVLGTSGSYNEQFF
TRBJ2-5	many	NA	TRBV29-1	TGCAGCTTCGTTCGGGACTTACAAGAGACCCAGTACTTC	CSFVRDLQETQYF
TRBJ2-7	NA	NA	TRBV18	TGTGCCAGCTCACCAGGCGTCCCCAGCTCCTACGAGCAGTACTTC	CASSPGVPSSYEQYF
TRBJ1-1	many	NA	TRBV6-1	TGTGCCAGCAGTGAAAGGGTCTCAGGGGCTACTGAAGCTTTCTTT	CASSERVSGATEAFF
TRBJ1-5	NA	NA	TRBV19	TGTGCCAGTAGTGGCTTGTTCTTTAGCAATCAGCCCCAGCATTTT	CASSGLFFSNQPQHF
TRBJ2-1	NA	TRBD2	TRBV29-1	TGCAGCGTTTTCATAGCGGGAGACCTCTCCTACAATGAGCAGTTCTTC	CSVFIAGDLSYNEQFF
TRBJ1-3	many	NA	TRBV14	TGTGCCAGCAGCCCCGCTGGCATGCGGACGGGAAACACCATATATTTT	CASSPAGMRTGNTIYF
TRBJ2-1	many	TRBD2	TRBV20-1	TGCAGTGCTAGAAGTTTGCTAGCGGGAGGGCTCTACAATGAGCAGTTCTTC	CSARSLLAGGLYNEQFF
TRBJ2-7	many	TRBD2	TRBV15	TGTGCCACCAGCAGAGATCGGGGGGCCTACGAGCAGTACTTC	CATSRDRGAYEQYF
TRBJ2-1	many	NA	TRBV28	TGTGCCAGCAGCTCGTCGTGGGGTAATGAGCAGTTCTTC	CASSSSWGNEQFF
TRBJ1-1	many	TRBD1	TRBV7-9	TGTGCCAGCAGCCCCGGACAGGGGGTTGTAGCTTTCTTT	CASSPGQGVVAFF
TRBJ2-1	medium-sized	NA	TRBV14	TGTGCCAGCAGCCAAGCGTACAGCAGGAGCTCCTACAATGAGCAGTTCTTC	CASSQAYSRSSYNEQFF
TRBJ2-1	many	TRBD2	TRBV20-1	TGCAGTGCCGGGGGACTAGCCCTTTCCTCCTACAATGAGCAGTTCTTC	CSAGGLALSSYNEQFF
TRBJ2-2	many	NA	TRBV15	TGTGCCACCAGCCCCCGACAGGCAAGCGGGGAGCTGTTTTTT	CATSPRQASGELFF
TRBJ1-1	many	NA	TRBV7-2	TGTGCCAGCAGCTTGAGGAGAGTCTCTGAAGCTTTCTTT	CASSLRRVSEAFF
TRBJ1-1	few	NA	TRBV10-3	TGTGCCATCACTTCATCACTTGGGGAAGCGAACACTGAAGCTTTCTTT	CAITSSLGEANTEAFF
TRBJ2-1	NA	TRBD1	TRBV15	TGTGCCACCAGCACCCTACAGGGGGCCTACTACAATGAGCAGTTCTTC	CATSTLQGAYYNEQFF
TRBJ1-6	many	NA	TRBV2	TGTGCCAGCACTTTAGGGGTCCGGGGTTCACCCCTCCACTTT	CASTLGVRGSPLHF
TRBJ2-1	many	TRBD2	TRBV20-1	TGCAGTGCTAGAGTTGGTAGCGGGATAGTGGGCTACAATGAGCAGTTCTTC	CSARVGSGIVGYNEQFF
TRBJ2-5	NA	NA	TRBV29-1	TGCAGCGTTGTCGCGGGGATGGAGGAGACCCAGTACTTC	CSVVAGMEETQYF
TRBJ2-3	many	NA	TRBV27	TGTGCCAGCAGTTTTATAAGGACAGATACGCAGTATTTT	CASSFIRTDTQYF
TRBJ2-2	many	NA	TRBV11-2	TGTGCCAGCAGCCCTCCGGGATTCGGCACCGGGGAGCTGTTTTTT	CASSPPGFGTGELFF
TRBJ2-5	many	TRBD2	TRBV27	TGTGCCAGCAGATTGTGGACTAGCGGGGACCCAGGAGGGGGGACCCAGTACTTC	CASRLWTSGDPGGGTQYF
TRBJ2-7	many	NA	TRBV25-1	TGTGCCAGCAGTCCGACCTTGGGGAGAGAGCAGTACTTC	CASSPTLGREQYF
TRBJ1-6	NA	NA	TRBV28	TGTGCCAGCAGTTTTTCCCCTATAAAGTCACCCCTCCACTTT	CASSFSPIKSPLHF
TRBJ2-3	NA	TRBD2	TRBV19	TGTGCCAGTAGCGGGAGGGACACAGATACGCAGTATTTT	CASSGRDTDTQYF
TRBJ2-1	many	TRBD2	TRBV7-8	TGTGCCAGTTCCTTACCCGGGAGGGAGCAGTTCTTC	CASSLPGREQFF
TRBJ2-7	NA	TRBD1	TRBV2	TGTGCCAGCATATGGGGACAGAGTGTCAGCCCCTACGAGCAGTACTTC	CASIWGQSVSPYEQYF
TRBJ2-5	few	NA	TRBV19	TGTGCCAGCTGGTCAGGACAGTACCAAGAGACCCAGTACTTC	CASWSGQYQETQYF
TRBJ2-7	many	NA	TRBV5-1	TGCGCCAGCAGCTTGGCCCCTGGATACGAGCAGTACTTC	CASSLAPGYEQYF
TRBJ2-1	many	TRBD2	TRBV27	TGTGCCGTAAGCGGGGGGCTCCACAATGAGCAGTTCTTC	CAVSGGLHNEQFF
TRBJ1-1	NA	NA	TRBV6-6	TGTGCCAGCAGTTACCACAGAGGGGACACTGAAGCTTTCTTT	CASSYHRGDTEAFF
TRBJ2-7	NA	TRBD1	TRBV6-5	TGTGCCAGCAGTCCAGGCGGTAGAGGACAGGGCCCCCAGACCTACGAGCAGTACTTC	CASSPGGRGQGPQTYEQYF
TRBJ2-3	NA	TRBD2	TRBV7-2	TGTGCCAGCAGCTTAGTCGCGGGAGCGTTGAAGGATACGCAGTATTTT	CASSLVAGALKDTQYF
TRBJ2-7	many	NA	TRBV7-8	TGTGCCAGCAGCTTAGGGGGGCGGGTCTCTCCCTACGAGCAGTACTTC	CASSLGGRVSPYEQYF